Below, 32 T cell receptor beta chains from the same sample are listed, as sequenced in a study of blood T cell repertoires in COVID-19. Measured with immunoSEQ multiplex PCR; TCRdb has only the in-frame clones, and not every one. This table has more than 300,000 clones, around four fifths appearing once. The sample consisted of peripheral blood. The receptors were sampled from a woman in her 50s with acute or convalescent COVID-19.

In this sample, this clone turned up a few times. This same CDR3 is encoded by further DNA sequences in the sample. The rearrangement uses TRBV2 and TRBJ1-5; D possibly corresponds to TRBD1 (6 bases). The CDR3 has 16 residues. The V and J ends lost 11 bases and 3 bases respectively, with 23 bases between them. Germline loops: CDR1 SNHLY, CDR2 FYNNEI. The CDR3: CARGWGGGGVNQPQHF. The CDR3 bases are TGTGCCCGGGGGTGGGGCGGGGGCGGCGTCAATCAGCCCCAGCATTTT.

The V gene is TRBV2, the J gene TRBJ2-4; D is unresolved. Looked up from germline, CDR1 is SNHLY and CDR2 is FYNNEI. The CDR3 length is 12 residues. Trimming stripped 5 bases from V and 7 bases from J, with 9 bases between. The CDR3 coding sequence is TGTGCCAGCAGTCCAACTATGAACATTCAGTACTTC. Its protein is CASSPTMNIQYF.

This clone came up a few times. The chain combines TRBV19 with TRBJ2-2, with 12 bases identical to TRBD2. J gave up 3 bases and V 5 bases, and 1 base lay outside the gene matches. The CDR3 spans 15 residues. The germline V gene has CDR1 LNHDA and CDR2 SQIVND (reference sequence). This CDR3 reads CASSGLAGHTGELFF. The DNA for the CDR3 is TGTGCCAGTAGTGGACTAGCGGGGCACACCGGGGAGCTGTTTTTT.

The chain has TRBV7-2 and TRBJ2-3; D unresolved. V gave up 4 bases and J gave up 6 bases, with 8 bases separating them. In germline, CDR1 is SGHTA, CDR2 FQGNSA. This CDR3 contains 12 residues. The CDR3 reads CASSSGWDTQYF. CDR3 coding DNA: TGTGCCAGCAGCTCCGGTTGGGATACGCAGTATTTT.

The V and J genes are TRBV5-1 and TRBJ2-5; 7 bases fit TRBD2. Trimming at V came to 2 bases and at J to 5 bases, leaving 3 bases not matched to a gene. This CDR3 comprises 13 residues. Germline values: CDR1 SGHRS, CDR2 YFSETQ. In nucleotides, the CDR3 is TGCGCCAGCAGCTTCCGGGGAGGGGAGACCCAGTACTTC. Translated, it gives CASSFRGGETQYF.

The chain combines TRBV5-4 with TRBJ2-3, with 16 bases identical to TRBD2. Germline trimming cut 3 bases from V and 5 bases from J; bases unmatched to any gene: 9. This CDR3 is built from 18 residues. Germline CDR1 and CDR2: SGHNT and YYREEE (reference sequence). CDR3 nucleotides: TGTGCCAGCAGCTCATCGGGACTAGCGGGGGGGCAGGTAGATACGCAGTATTTT. It yields the protein CASSSSGLAGGQVDTQYF.

J is TRBJ1-1 and V is TRBV11-2, with D tentatively TRBD1 (6 bases). CDR1 is SGHAT and CDR2 is FQNNGV in the germline V gene. The CDR3 extends over 14 amino acids. Trimming pared 4 bases from V and 5 bases from J, leaving 14 bases between. The DNA of the CDR3 is TGTGCCAGCAGCTCCGTCCAGGGGAGAACTGAAGCTTTCTTT. Translation gives CASSSVQGRTEAFF.

The chain carries TRBV10-3 and TRBJ2-1; 10 bases are shared with TRBD1. V dropped 2 bases and J dropped 3; count of bases not matched to a gene: 7. The CDR3 spans 17 residues. Germline-derived CDR1 and CDR2 are ENHRY and SYGVKD. CDR3 coding DNA: TGTGCCATCAGTGAGCCGGGACAGGGGATGGACTACAATGAGCAGTTCTTC. Translating gives CAISEPGQGMDYNEQFF.

The CDR3 sequence is CASSPGQGAIRNTEAFF. CDR3 in DNA: TGTGCCAGCAGCCCCGGACAGGGGGCGATTCGGAACACTGAAGCTTTCTTT. The gene calls are TRBV14 and TRBJ1-1; 11 bases align to TRBD1. The CDR3 is made up of 17 amino acids. Germline CDR1 and CDR2: SGHDN and FVKESK. Unmatched junction bases numbered 8, after V lost 4 bases and J lost 1 base.

The chain couples TRBV9 to TRBJ2-1; unclear D gene. The V end lost 4 bases, the J end lost 8 bases, and 13 bases lay between the germline ends. In germline, CDR1 is SGDLS, CDR2 YYNGEE. This CDR3 has 13 amino acids. In DNA form, the CDR3 reads TGTGCCAGCAGCTCCGACGGGTACGATGAGCAGTTCTTC. The encoded protein is CASSSDGYDEQFF.

This chain links TRBV7-9 with TRBJ1-1; D is perhaps TRBD1 (5 bases). Between the trimmed V and J ends, which lost 5 bases and 4 bases, there was a span of 14 bases. Germline V lookup: CDR1 SEHNR, CDR2 FQNEAQ (reference sequence). CDR3 length: 14 amino acids. CDR3 sequence: CASSPDRRGTEAFF. The CDR3 region has the DNA TGTGCCAGCAGCCCAGACAGAAGGGGCACTGAAGCTTTCTTT.

The chain couples TRBV5-3 to TRBJ1-5; 8 bases fit TRBD1. TRBV5-3 is an open reading frame, and its role is uncertain. The CDR3 sequence is 17 residues long. The V gene end was trimmed by 2 bases and the J gene end by 3 bases; junction bases not matched to a gene: 10. This CDR3 reads CARSLHLTGVPNQPQHF. In DNA form, the CDR3 reads TGTGCCAGAAGCTTACACCTGACAGGGGTTCCCAATCAGCCCCAGCATTTT.

The chain employs TRBV5-4 and TRBJ1-1, with 8 bases identical to TRBD1. The ends lost 2 bases at V and 6 bases at J; junction bases unmatched: 6. Germline CDR1 is SGHNT and CDR2 is YYREEE (reference sequence). This CDR3 has 14 residues. The CDR3 coding sequence is TGTGCCAGCAGCTTACAGGGGGACTACGCTGAAGCTTTCTTT. Translation gives CASSLQGDYAEAFF.

The gene calls are TRBV25-1 and TRBJ1-3; possible D gene TRBD1, 6 bases. The CDR3 extends over 14 amino acids. From germline, CDR1 is MGHDK and CDR2 SYGVNS. Trimming took off 11 bases at V and 0 bases at J, with 14 bases between the two ends. The CDR3 nucleotides are TGTGCCGCGTCGAGGGGGAACTCTGGAAACACCATATATTTT. Its translation: CAASRGNSGNTIYF.

Of note for this clone: The same CDR3 can be traced to other DNA sequences in this sample. The chain couples TRBV30 to TRBJ1-1; TRBD1 is a possible D gene (6 bases). The CDR3 contains 12 residues. Germline CDR1 reads GTSNPN; CDR2 reads SVGIG (reference sequence). Trimming took off 1 base at V and 4 bases at J, with 7 bases between the two ends. DNA of the CDR3: TGTGCCTGGAGTGGCAGGGGCACTGAAGCTTTCTTT. Translated, it gives CAWSGRGTEAFF. The variable domain in full, with the rest retrieved from reference TRBV30 and TRBJ1-1, is SQTIHQWPATLVQPVGSPLSLECTVEGTSNPNLYWYRQAAGRGLQLLFYSVGIGQISSEVPQNLSASRPQDRQFILSSKKLLLSDSGFYLCAWSGRGTEAFFGQGTRLTVV.

The J gene is TRBJ2-7, the V gene TRBV18, with D perhaps TRBD1 (7 bases). The CDR3 is 13 residues long. Germline assignment: CDR1 KGHSH and CDR2 LQKENI. V lost 6 bases to trimming and J lost 5 bases, with 14 bases between them. CDR3: CASSSAGGNEQYF. The CDR3 DNA reads TGTGCCAGCTCCTCCGCAGGGGGGAACGAGCAGTACTTC.

This rearrangement joins TRBV30 to TRBJ1-6, with D unresolved. Deletions cut 1 base from V and 6 bases from J, with 7 bases between. Germline V gene data show CDR1 as GTSNPN and CDR2 as SVGIG (reference sequence). The CDR3 spans 13 residues. Here the CDR3 reads CAWSELINSPLHF. The CDR3 bases are TGTGCCTGGAGTGAGCTTATTAATTCACCCCTCCACTTT.

The V gene is TRBV4-1, the J gene TRBJ2-2; D possibly corresponds to TRBD2 (6 bases). Per germline, CDR1 MGHRA and CDR2 YSYEKL. CDR3 size: 15 residues. V was clipped by 10 bases and J by 1 base, with 16 bases between them. Here the CDR3 DNA reads TGCGCCACCTCCGCGGTGACTAGGAACACCGGGGAGCTGTTTTTT. This encodes CATSAVTRNTGELFF.

The sample holds a few counts of this clone. The CDR3 DNA reads TGTGCCATCAGTGAGAGACTAGCGGGGGACGGGGGGACCCAGTACTTC. This gives the protein CAISERLAGDGGTQYF. The V call is TRBV10-3, the J call TRBJ2-5; 12 positions match TRBD2. Germline CDR1 ENHRY, CDR2 SYGVKD. CDR3 size: 16 residues. V lost 2 bases and J lost 7; bases outside the gene matches: 8.

V and J are TRBV25-1 and TRBJ1-1, with 7 bases that match TRBD1. V lost 6 bases to trimming and J lost 4 bases; unmatched junction nucleotides: 5. Germline V gives CDR1 MGHDK, CDR2 SYGVNS. This CDR3 comprises 13 residues. The DNA of the CDR3 is TGTGCCAGCAGAACAGGGGTCGGCACTGAAGCTTTCTTT. This encodes CASRTGVGTEAFF.

The chain couples TRBV6-2 or TRBV6-3 to TRBJ2-3, with D possibly matching TRBD2 (5 bases). V was trimmed by 0 bases and J by 1 base, leaving 8 bases between them. Germline CDR1 reads MNHEY; CDR2 reads SVGEGT. The CDR3 totals 15 residues. CDR3 nucleotides: TGTGCCAGCAGTTACTCCAGCGGAGGCACAGATACGCAGTATTTT. It yields the protein CASSYSSGGTDTQYF.

The chain carries TRBV27 and TRBJ2-3, with 8 nucleotides matching TRBD2. V trimming: 5 bases; J trimming: 4 bases; junction bases outside the gene matches: 11. Germline assignment: CDR1 MNHEY and CDR2 SMNVEV (reference sequence). This CDR3 spans 16 amino acids. In nucleotides, the CDR3 is TGTGCCAGCAGTCTCGGACTAGCAGTATTCGCAGATACGCAGTATTTT. Its translation is CASSLGLAVFADTQYF.

This chain links TRBV10-1 with TRBJ2-3, with TRBD2 matching over 8 bases. Trimming removed 3 bases from V and 0 bases from J; junction bases left unmatched: 2. Per the germline V gene, CDR1 is WNHNN and CDR2 is SYGVQD (reference sequence). The CDR3 runs to 15 residues. The CDR3 DNA reads TGCGCCAGCAGTGATGCTAGCGGGAGCACAGATACGCAGTATTTT. It specifies CASSDASGSTDTQYF.

The CDR3 here is CASSESQGDCNEQYF. As DNA, the CDR3 is TGCGCCAGCAGTGAAAGTCAGGGGGATTGTAACGAGCAGTACTTC. This chain links TRBV10-1 with TRBJ2-7; 7 nucleotides line up with TRBD1. Germline CDR1 is WNHNN and CDR2 is SYGVQD (reference sequence). The junction had 10 bases not matched to a gene; V was cut back by 3 bases and J by 5 bases. There are 15 residues in the CDR3.

The chain couples TRBV19 to TRBJ1-1; no clear D gene. The CDR3 is 13 amino acids. Germline CDR1 is LNHDA and CDR2 is SQIVND (reference sequence). Between the trimmed V and J ends, which lost 3 bases and 0 bases, there was a span of 5 bases. Here the CDR3 reads CASSMGLNTEAFF. Here the CDR3 DNA reads TGTGCCAGTAGTATGGGCCTGAACACTGAAGCTTTCTTT.

This clone was picked up one time. This specimen includes other DNA sequences encoding the same CDR3. This chain joins TRBV6-5 and TRBJ1-5, with 8 bases that match TRBD1. V gave up 6 bases and J gave up 1 base; unmatched junction bases: 5. Per germline, CDR1 MNHEY and CDR2 SVGAGI. CDR3 size: 15 residues. CDR3 coding DNA: TGTGCCAGCAGGACCGGACAGGGAAGCAATCAGCCCCAGCATTTT. This sequence encodes CASRTGQGSNQPQHF.

The chain combines TRBV5-1 with TRBJ1-2, with no clear D. This CDR3 comprises 14 residues. V was trimmed by 4 bases and J by 5 bases, leaving 15 bases between them. CDR1 and CDR2 from the germline V gene are SGHRS and YFSETQ. CDR3 region: CASSLSPFVYGYTF. CDR3 sequence (DNA): TGCGCCAGCAGCCTGAGTCCCTTCGTTTATGGCTACACCTTC.

J is TRBJ1-2 and V is TRBV6-2 or TRBV6-3, with 7 bases fitting TRBD1. J lost 4 bases, V lost 5 bases, and 4 bases had no gene match. Germline V CDR1 and CDR2: MNHEY, SVGEGT. The CDR3 spans 13 residues. The CDR3: CASSTGDAYGYTF. The CDR3 DNA sequence: TGTGCCAGCAGTACAGGGGACGCCTATGGCTACACCTTC.

This chain uses TRBV11-2 with TRBJ2-3; possible D gene TRBD2, 5 bases. Looked up from germline, CDR1 is SGHAT and CDR2 is FQNNGV. The CDR3 totals 14 residues. Between the trimmed V and J ends, which lost 4 bases and 4 bases, there was a span of 12 bases. The CDR3 spells CASSSSRVADTQYF. DNA for the CDR3: TGTGCCAGCAGCTCTAGCCGGGTAGCAGATACGCAGTATTTT.

The chain is built from TRBV19 and TRBJ1-4, with D possibly being TRBD1 (6 bases). Germline V gene sequence: CDR1 LNHDA, CDR2 SQIVND (reference sequence). V dropped 4 bases and J dropped 2 bases, with 14 bases sitting between them. The CDR3 loop spans 16 amino acids. The CDR3 sequence: CASSSQQGGTNEKLFF. CDR3 nucleotide sequence: TGTGCCAGTAGTAGCCAACAGGGCGGCACTAATGAAAAACTGTTTTTT.

In its sample, this clone was seen once. V is TRBV7-7 and J is TRBJ2-7, with TRBD2 matching over 14 bases. After removal of 11 bases from V and 1 base from J, the junction contained 19 bases not matched to a gene. This CDR3 has 19 residues. CDR1 SSHAT and CDR2 FNYEAQ come from the germline V gene (reference sequence). CDR3 amino acids: CAGAGRTGLAGGQSYEQYV. The CDR3 DNA reads TGTGCCGGGGCGGGGCGGACTGGACTAGCGGGGGGCCAATCCTACGAGCAGTACGTC.

The chain links TRBV5-1 to TRBJ2-7; a weak D match, TRBD2 (6 bases). Trimming shortened V by 1 base and J by 2 bases, and 13 bases separated the two germline ends. The CDR3 loop spans 15 amino acids. Germline V gene data show CDR1 as SGHRS and CDR2 as YFSETQ. CDR3 nucleotides: TGCGCCAGCAGCTTGTCTCCCGGAGGGGCCTACGAGCAGTACTTC. As protein: CASSLSPGGAYEQYF.